One and the same sample provided the 27 T cell receptor beta chains below, sequenced in a study of PD-L1 blockade in urothelial cancer. The data were produced by immunoSEQ multiplex PCR, yet TCRdb's version contains in-frame clones alone and is incomplete. The sample records tens of thousands of clones, roughly 84% being singletons. As to time point: pretreatment peripheral blood. This specimen consisted of PBMCs, obtained around atezolizumab (anti-PD-L1) treatment. These receptors all come from a man in his 60s with urothelial cancer.

This chain connects TRBV10-3 to TRBJ2-3, with TRBD1 matching over 12 bases. J was trimmed by 6 bases and V by 7 bases; bases with no gene match: 5. This CDR3 comprises 14 residues. CDR1 and CDR2 from the germline V gene are ENHRY and SYGVKD. DNA of the CDR3: TGTGCCATCAAAGGGACAGGGGGCTGGGATACGCAGTATTTT. It encodes CAIKGTGGWDTQYF.

This sequence joins TRBV29-1 and TRBJ2-2; D gene unclear. The CDR3 contains 13 residues. Germline V gene sequence: CDR1 SQVTM, CDR2 ANQGSEA. V lost 3 bases and J 5 bases, leaving 10 bases between the germline ends. CDR3 in amino acids: CSVEEFGTGELFF. CDR3 sequence (DNA): TGCAGCGTTGAGGAGTTTGGGACCGGGGAGCTGTTTTTT.

The chain uses TRBV28 and TRBJ1-2, with a weak D call TRBD1 (6 bases). CDR1 and CDR2 from the germline V gene are MDHEN and SYDVKM. This CDR3 has 13 amino acids. Trimming cost V 4 bases and J 7 bases, with 13 bases left between them. The CDR3 nucleotides are TGTGCCAGCAGTTGGGGGGGGCCGGGTGGCTACACCTTC. It encodes CASSWGGPGGYTF.

The J gene is TRBJ2-3, the V gene TRBV19, with 8 bases aligning to TRBD1. Trimming cost V 2 bases and J 6 bases; bases outside gene matches: 10. Germline assignment: CDR1 LNHDA and CDR2 SQIVND (reference sequence). The CDR3 has 16 amino acids. The CDR3 nucleotides read TGTGCCAGTAGTATAAGGTCAGGGGGCCTTCGGGATACGCAGTATTTT. Amino acid sequence: CASSIRSGGLRDTQYF.

The J gene is TRBJ2-6, the V gene TRBV6-6, with D maybe TRBD1 (6 bases). CDR1 and CDR2 (germline): MNHNY, SVGAGI (reference sequence). The CDR3 sequence is 16 residues long. Trimming stripped 5 bases from V and 0 bases from J, with 11 bases between. The CDR3 here is CASSRTANSGANVLTF. DNA of the CDR3: TGTGCCAGCAGTCGGACAGCCAACTCTGGGGCCAACGTCCTGACTTTC.

The J gene is TRBJ2-7, the V gene TRBV6-1; D uncertain. Germline CDR1 MNHNS, CDR2 SASEGT. The CDR3 covers 14 residues. V was shortened by 2 bases and J by 0 bases, with 8 bases between the two germline ends. The CDR3: CASSEMADSYEQYF. DNA of the CDR3: TGTGCCAGCAGTGAAATGGCGGACTCCTACGAGCAGTACTTC.

The gene calls are TRBV5-1 and TRBJ2-3; D might be TRBD2 (5 bases). Germline V lookup: CDR1 SGHRS, CDR2 YFSETQ. The ends were cut back, 1 base at V and 4 bases at J, with 7 bases in the middle. CDR3 length: 13 residues. The CDR3 DNA is TGCGCCAGCAGCTTGCGAGGGTCAGATACGCAGTATTTT. Protein sequence: CASSLRGSDTQYF.

The rearrangement uses TRBV9 and TRBJ2-1, with 9 positions matching TRBD1. The CDR3 totals 15 residues. Trimming at V came to 4 bases and at J to 4 bases, leaving 6 bases not matched to a gene. Germline V gives CDR1 SGDLS, CDR2 YYNGEE. CDR3 nucleotide sequence: TGTGCCAGCAGCCCCCGACAGGGGGGGTACAATGAGCAGTTCTTC. Residues: CASSPRQGGYNEQFF.

V gene TRBV28 combines with J gene TRBJ2-6, with 7 bases identical to TRBD1. Per germline, CDR1 MDHEN and CDR2 SYDVKM. The CDR3 sequence is 15 residues long. V gave up 5 bases and J gave up 3 bases; unmatched junction bases: 4. The CDR3 here is CASSPTGVGANVLTF. The CDR3 bases are TGTGCCAGCAGTCCTACAGGGGTTGGGGCCAACGTCCTGACTTTC.

The chain joins TRBV7-9 to TRBJ1-2; 9 nucleotides align to TRBD1. The J segment lost 3 bases and the V segment lost 4 bases, leaving 6 bases of the junction unmatched. Germline lookup yields CDR1 SEHNR and CDR2 FQNEAQ (reference sequence). The CDR3 is 15 residues long. For the CDR3, the DNA is TGTGCCAGCAGCTACGACAGGGGGGTTTACTATGGCTACACCTTC. Residues: CASSYDRGVYYGYTF.

The chain couples TRBV5-1 to TRBJ2-7, with 8 bases lining up with TRBD2. This CDR3 spans 15 amino acids. Germline CDR1 is SGHRS and CDR2 is YFSETQ. After removal of 4 bases from V and 2 bases from J, the junction contained 8 bases not matched to a gene. CDR3 bases: TGCGCCAGCAGCGCGGGACTAGTCAGGCCCTACGAGCAGTACTTC. Amino acid sequence: CASSAGLVRPYEQYF. Full variable domain (missing parts from reference TRBV5-1 and TRBJ2-7): KAGVTQTPRYLIKTRGQQVTLSCSPISGHRSVSWYQQTPGQGLQFLFEYFSETQRNKGNFPGRFSGRQFSNSRSEMNVSTLELGDSALYLCASSAGLVRPYEQYFGPGTRLTVT.

This sequence joins TRBV28 and TRBJ2-1; 7 bases match TRBD1. With 8 bases clipped from V and 4 bases from J, the junction kept 11 bases outside the gene matches. From germline, CDR1 is MDHEN and CDR2 SYDVKM. The CDR3 is made up of 15 amino acids. CDR3 in amino acids: CASFRRGQLYNEQFF. In nucleotides, the CDR3 is TGTGCCAGCTTCCGCCGGGGACAGCTATACAATGAGCAGTTCTTC.

The chain recombines TRBV27 with TRBJ2-5; 8 bases are a match to TRBD2. The V segment lost 3 bases and the J segment 1 base; nucleotides outside the gene matches: 4. The CDR3 is 15 amino acids. Germline CDR1 reads MNHEY; CDR2 reads SMNVEV (reference sequence). The CDR3 nucleotides are TGTGCCAGCAGTTTTCGAGCGGGAGCCCAAGAGACCCAGTACTTC. Translating it yields CASSFRAGAQETQYF.

The gene calls are TRBV5-5 and TRBJ2-7; 8 bases align to TRBD2. Unmatched junction bases numbered 5, after V lost 0 bases and J lost 3 bases. The CDR3 has 15 amino acids. Looked up from germline, CDR1 is SGHKS and CDR2 is YYEKEE (reference sequence). The CDR3 DNA sequence: TGTGCCAGCAGCTTGGAGCGGGAGATTAACTACGAGCAGTACTTC. Protein: CASSLEREINYEQYF.

This chain joins TRBV15 and TRBJ2-5; 8 nucleotides match TRBD1. Unmatched junction bases numbered 14, after V lost 4 bases and J lost 7 bases. The germline CDR1 and CDR2 sequences are LNHNV and YYDKDF (reference sequence). The CDR3 is 16 residues long. For the CDR3, the DNA is TGTGCCACCAGCACAAACAGGGGGGACTTGTGGGGGACCCAGTACTTC. It specifies CATSTNRGDLWGTQYF.

The genes are TRBV4-2 and TRBJ1-2; tentatively, D is TRBD1 (6 bases). This CDR3 spans 17 amino acids. Looked up from germline, CDR1 is LGHNA and CDR2 is YNFKEQ. Trimming shortened V by 0 bases and J by 2 bases, and 16 bases separated the two germline ends. CDR3 region: CASSQDRGSSLNYGYTF. CDR3 sequence (DNA): TGTGCCAGCAGCCAAGATAGGGGGTCCTCTCTGAACTATGGCTACACCTTC.

The rearrangement links TRBV7-9 to TRBJ2-3, with TRBD1 matching over 9 bases. The CDR3 is 17 amino acids. J was trimmed by 2 bases and V by 6 bases; bases with no gene match: 12. Germline CDR1 is SEHNR and CDR2 is FQNEAQ (reference sequence). This CDR3 is CASSNPVGTGNTDTQYF. CDR3 in DNA: TGTGCCAGCAGTAACCCCGTAGGGACAGGGAACACAGATACGCAGTATTTT.

The chain links TRBV19 to TRBJ1-4; D uncertain. The germline gives CDR1 LNHDA, CDR2 SQIVND (reference sequence). The CDR3 has 14 amino acids. Trimming stripped 4 bases from V and 2 bases from J, with 8 bases between. The CDR3 region is CASSTTGTNEKLFF. CDR3 in DNA: TGTGCCAGTAGTACGACGGGGACTAATGAAAAACTGTTTTTT.

The CDR3 DNA reads as TGTGCCAGCAGGCGGGAAAACCAAGAGACCCAGTACTTC. It yields the protein CASRRENQETQYF. The rearrangement uses TRBV27 and TRBJ2-5; maybe TRBD2 (6 bases). The germline gives CDR1 MNHEY, CDR2 SMNVEV (reference sequence). V was cut by 6 bases and J by 0 bases, with 8 bases left in between. CDR3 length: 13 amino acids.

This clone was found many times. The V call is TRBV10-1, the J call TRBJ2-1, with 7 bases fitting TRBD1. The V segment lost 2 bases and the J segment 4 bases; nucleotides outside the gene matches: 2. The CDR3 is 14 residues long. CDR1 is WNHNN and CDR2 is SYGVQD in the germline V gene (reference sequence). The CDR3 region has the DNA TGCGCCAGCAGTGAGGGGACAGCTTACAATGAGCAGTTCTTC. Residues: CASSEGTAYNEQFF.

CDR3 in DNA: TGCGCCAGCAGTGAGTCGGGGGGTTCACCCCTCCACTTT. Translation gives CASSESGGSPLHF. The V gene is TRBV10-1, the J gene TRBJ1-6, with D tentatively TRBD1 (5 bases). The germline V and J ends were trimmed by 0 bases and 9 bases, with 6 bases remaining between them. Germline lookup yields CDR1 WNHNN and CDR2 SYGVQD (reference sequence). The CDR3 runs 13 residues.

The chain couples TRBV28 to TRBJ2-3; unclear D gene. The length of the CDR3 is 15 residues. Germline lookup yields CDR1 MDHEN and CDR2 SYDVKM. Trimming shortened V by 6 bases and J by 0 bases, and 13 bases separated the two germline ends. The CDR3 DNA reads as TGTGCCAGCAGGGCTATGGGCCCAAGCACAGATACGCAGTATTTT. It is translated as CASRAMGPSTDTQYF.

The chain joins TRBV11-2 to TRBJ1-2, with a weak D call TRBD1 (6 bases). V lost 4 bases and J 0 bases, leaving 21 bases between the germline ends. The CDR3 consists of 18 residues. Per the germline V gene, CDR1 is SGHAT and CDR2 is FQNNGV. The CDR3 spells CASSSIRGTPSSNYGYTF. CDR3 nucleotides: TGTGCCAGCAGCTCCATTAGGGGGACACCATCCTCTAACTATGGCTACACCTTC.

The chain couples TRBV5-1 to TRBJ1-2; D is perhaps TRBD1 (6 bases). Trimming removed 0 bases from V and 8 bases from J, with 8 bases in between. CDR3 length equals 12 residues. Germline CDR1 is SGHRS and CDR2 is YFSETQ. The CDR3 DNA is TGCGCCAGCAGCTTGGACAGGGACGGCTACACCTTC. It encodes CASSLDRDGYTF.

V and J are TRBV6-1 and TRBJ2-2; perhaps TRBD1 as D (5 bases). Germline values: CDR1 MNHNS, CDR2 SASEGT. This CDR3 spans 13 amino acids. Trimming shortened V by 7 bases and J by 9 bases, and 15 bases separated the two germline ends. The CDR3 sequence is CASKVSQGRELFF. The CDR3 region has the DNA TGTGCCAGCAAAGTCTCCCAGGGAAGGGAGCTGTTTTTT.

The V call is TRBV10-3, the J call TRBJ1-2; D is unclear. The germline CDR1 and CDR2 sequences are ENHRY and SYGVKD. The CDR3 sequence is 11 residues long. V dropped 6 bases and J dropped 7 bases, with 9 bases sitting between them. CDR3: CAIRDTVGYTF. In nucleotides, the CDR3 is TGTGCCATCAGAGATACAGTTGGCTACACCTTC.

This chain joins TRBV5-4 and TRBJ2-5; 8 nucleotides align to TRBD2. The CDR3 extends over 14 amino acids. V was pared by 6 bases and J by 3 bases, with 7 bases of the junction left unmatched. Germline CDR1 SGHNT, CDR2 YYREEE (reference sequence). The CDR3 nucleotides read TGTGCCAGCAAGCCAGCGGGGGTGAAAGAGACCCAGTACTTC. The encoded protein is CASKPAGVKETQYF.